This entry lists 24 T cell receptor beta chains sequenced from one sample in a study of T cells in Graves' hyperthyroidism and ophthalmopathy. Researchers amplified the TCR beta CDR3 regions from RNA transcripts. Initially, a first-round RT-PCR of the TCR CDR3 employed the HTBI primer set. TCRdb re-called the multiplex PCR reads with MiXCR, one entry per CDR3 protein. The sample gives under 750,000 distinct CDR3 sequences, under 20% of which show up once; approximately 16% is in the top ten. The sequenced sample was blood. Receptors were obtained from a woman between 50 and 59 years old with Graves' hyperthyroidism that later progressed to Graves' ophthalmopathy.

Ten or more counts support this clonotype. The chain has TRBV2 and TRBJ2-4, with 7 bases identical to TRBD1. Germline V gene data show CDR1 as SNHLY and CDR2 as FYNNEI. CDR3 length: 16 amino acids. The V and J ends lost 3 bases and 3 bases, in that order; junction bases with no gene match: 8. The CDR3 is CASSDPTGFGKNIQYF. The CDR3 nucleotides read TGTGCCAGCAGTGACCCGACAGGGTTCGGCAAAAACATTCAGTACTTC.

This clonotype occurred many times. The rearrangement joins TRBV2 to TRBJ2-7, with 8 bases fitting TRBD1. The germline gives CDR1 SNHLY, CDR2 FYNNEI. This CDR3 is built from 15 residues. J gave up 1 base and V 7 bases, and 9 bases lay outside the gene matches. The CDR3 region has the DNA TGTGCCAGCACCGACTTGGGACAGGAATCCTACGAGCAGTACTTC. Its translation is CASTDLGQESYEQYF.

The V and J genes are TRBV20-1 and TRBJ2-3; maybe TRBD2 (7 bases). Per germline, CDR1 DFQATT and CDR2 SNEGSKA (reference sequence). This CDR3 has 15 residues. V was pared by 5 bases and J by 1 base, with 16 bases between. DNA for the CDR3: TGCAGTGCTCAGGGGCAGGGAGGGGGCACAGATACGCAGTATTTT. Translating gives CSAQGQGGGTDTQYF.

The rearrangement links TRBV7-9 to TRBJ2-2; D is tentatively TRBD1 or TRBD2 (5 bases each). Germline V gives CDR1 SEHNR, CDR2 FQNEAQ (reference sequence). The ends were cut back, 4 bases at V and 3 bases at J, with 9 bases in the middle. This CDR3 contains 14 residues. DNA of the CDR3: TGTGCCAGCAGCTCCCGGGGCGACACCGGGGAGCTGTTTTTT. This gives the protein CASSSRGDTGELFF.

This rearrangement joins TRBV14 to TRBJ1-2; D is unresolved. The CDR3 extends over 13 amino acids. Germline V CDR1 and CDR2: SGHDN, FVKESK. Trimming took off 3 bases at V and 4 bases at J, with 9 bases between the two ends. The CDR3 protein is CASSQADTYGYTF. DNA of the CDR3: TGTGCCAGCAGCCAGGCGGATACCTATGGCTACACCTTC.

This clonotype was observed a handful of times. This chain connects TRBV7-9 to TRBJ2-3; possible D gene TRBD1, 6 bases. V shed 2 bases and J shed 4 bases, with 13 bases lying between them. CDR1 and CDR2 (germline): SEHNR, FQNEAQ (reference sequence). This CDR3 has 15 residues. The CDR3: CASSLQGFSADTQYF. CDR3 nucleotides: TGTGCCAGCAGCTTACAGGGGTTCAGCGCAGATACGCAGTATTTT.

This clonotype appeared a single time. This chain connects TRBV7-2 to TRBJ2-5, with D possibly matching TRBD1 (5 bases). The germline CDR1 and CDR2 sequences are SGHTA and FQGNSA. Trimming stripped 0 bases from V and 4 bases from J, with 12 bases between. The CDR3 sequence is 15 residues long. CDR3 region: CASSLAAGWGETQYF. The CDR3 DNA follows: TGTGCCAGCAGCTTAGCCGCAGGGTGGGGAGAGACCCAGTACTTC.

The rearrangement links TRBV6-1 to TRBJ1-1; TRBD1 might be the D (5 bases). V was shortened by 0 bases and J by 1 base, with 6 bases between the two germline ends. This CDR3 has 14 amino acids. Germline loops: CDR1 MNHNS, CDR2 SASEGT. CDR3: CASSEAGRNTEAFF. The CDR3 DNA reads TGTGCCAGCAGTGAAGCGGGGCGGAACACTGAAGCTTTCTTT.

This clonotype was seen only a few times. The chain combines TRBV18 with TRBJ1-1; D is perhaps TRBD1 (5 bases). This CDR3 region has 16 residues. V was cut by 1 base and J by 5 bases, with 17 bases left in between. Germline values: CDR1 KGHSH, CDR2 LQKENI. CDR3 sequence (DNA): TGTGCCAGCTCACCACTGGGGTTAGGGGAAGGGACTGAAGCTTTCTTT. This sequence encodes CASSPLGLGEGTEAFF.

This clonotype was seen more than once but under ten times. The chain is built from TRBV5-6 and TRBJ2-5; D not resolved. Germline lookup yields CDR1 SGHDT and CDR2 YYEEEE. CDR3 length equals 14 residues. With 0 bases removed from V and 4 bases from J, the gap between germline ends came to 10 bases. For the CDR3, the DNA is TGTGCCAGCAGCTTGGATGGAGTCAGAGAGACCCAGTACTTC. This sequence encodes CASSLDGVRETQYF.

This clonotype showed up many times. In DNA form, the CDR3 reads TGTGCCTGGGGAGGACAGGCGCCTCATCAGCCCCAGCATTTT. As protein: CAWGGQAPHQPQHF. The chain recombines TRBV30 with TRBJ1-5, with 7 bases aligning to TRBD1. The CDR3 has 14 amino acids. Germline CDR1 GTSNPN, CDR2 SVGIG (reference sequence). The ends lost 5 bases at V and 5 bases at J; junction bases unmatched: 9. The variable domain in full, with the rest retrieved from reference TRBV30 and TRBJ1-5, is SQTIHQWPATLVQPVGSPLSLECTVEGTSNPNLYWYRQAAGRGLQLLFYSVGIGQISSEVPQNLSASRPQDRQFILSSKKLLLSDSGFYLCAWGGQAPHQPQHFGDGTRLSIL.

This sequence joins TRBV4-1 and TRBJ1-4; D may be TRBD1 (6 bases). The CDR3 extends over 18 amino acids. Trimming cost V 4 bases and J 4 bases, with 22 bases left between them. CDR1 is MGHRA and CDR2 is YSYEKL in the germline V gene. The CDR3 here is CASSLPGARVGNNEKLFF. CDR3 sequence (DNA): TGCGCCAGCAGCCTTCCGGGGGCCAGGGTGGGGAATAATGAAAAACTGTTTTTT.

V gene TRBV19 combines with J gene TRBJ1-1; 7 bases fit TRBD1. CDR1 is LNHDA and CDR2 is SQIVND in the germline V gene (reference sequence). CDR3 size: 17 residues. V lost 5 bases to trimming and J lost 3 bases; unmatched junction nucleotides: 15. As DNA, the CDR3 is TGTGCCAGTAGTCCTACCCAAAGGACAGGAACTTACACTGAAGCTTTCTTT. Its protein is CASSPTQRTGTYTEAFF. Drawing the rest from reference TRBV19 and TRBJ1-1, the complete variable domain is DGGITQSPKYLFRKEGQNVTLSCEQNLNHDAMYWYRQDPGQGLRLIYYSQIVNDFQKGDIAEGYSVSREKKESFPLTVTSAQKNPTAFYLCASSPTQRTGTYTEAFFGQGTRLTVV.

This clonotype was seen ten or more times. The rearrangement joins TRBV3-1 to TRBJ2-1; a weak D match, TRBD1 (5 bases). The CDR3 totals 14 residues. CDR1 and CDR2 from the germline V gene are LGHDT and YNNKEL (reference sequence). V lost 0 bases, J lost 10 bases, and 13 bases lay in between. CDR3 sequence reads: CASSQDLGRAEQFF. The CDR3, as DNA: TGTGCCAGCAGCCAAGATTTGGGCAGGGCCGAGCAGTTCTTC.

This chain uses TRBV7-6 with TRBJ2-2, with 10 bases lining up with TRBD1. Per germline, CDR1 SGHVS and CDR2 FNYEAQ. CDR3 length: 17 amino acids. The J segment lost 4 bases and the V segment lost 5 bases, leaving 10 bases of the junction unmatched. CDR3 amino acids: CASSQRGTGEVTGELFF. CDR3 coding DNA: TGTGCCAGCAGCCAGAGGGGGACAGGGGAGGTCACCGGGGAGCTGTTTTTT.

The sample holds many counts of this clonotype. The chain joins TRBV19 to TRBJ1-1, with 8 nucleotides matching TRBD1. Per germline, CDR1 LNHDA and CDR2 SQIVND (reference sequence). The CDR3 runs to 13 residues. Trimming at V came to 9 bases and at J to 3 bases, leaving 6 bases not matched to a gene. In DNA, the CDR3 is TGTGCCAGCTCATCGACAGGGGACACTGAAGCTTTCTTT. Its protein product is CASSSTGDTEAFF. The variable domain in full, with the rest retrieved from reference TRBV19 and TRBJ1-1, is DGGITQSPKYLFRKEGQNVTLSCEQNLNHDAMYWYRQDPGQGLRLIYYSQIVNDFQKGDIAEGYSVSREKKESFPLTVTSAQKNPTAFYLCASSSTGDTEAFFGQGTRLTVV.

J is TRBJ1-6 and V is TRBV6-2 or TRBV6-3; D remains ambiguous. From germline, CDR1 is MNHEY and CDR2 SVGEGT. Trimming shortened V by 7 bases and J by 7 bases, and 14 bases separated the two germline ends. The CDR3 is 14 amino acids. DNA of the CDR3: TGTGCCAGCATTCTCGATGGGGAGAATTCACCCCTCCACTTT. It specifies CASILDGENSPLHF.

At least ten counts were recorded for this clonotype. This chain connects TRBV13 to TRBJ2-7; no definite D call. Looked up from germline, CDR1 is PRHDT and CDR2 is FYEKMQ (reference sequence). Trimming removed 6 bases from V and 4 bases from J, with 16 bases in between. The CDR3 has 14 amino acids. In nucleotides, the CDR3 is TGTGCCAGCAGTTCAAGGGAAGGGCCATACGAGCAGTACTTC. Amino acid sequence: CASSSREGPYEQYF.

The chain couples TRBV27 to TRBJ2-2, with 9 bases matching TRBD1. The CDR3 has 15 amino acids. CDR1 MNHEY and CDR2 SMNVEV come from the germline V gene (reference sequence). V trimming: 2 bases; J trimming: 6 bases; junction bases outside the gene matches: 4. As DNA, the CDR3 is TGTGCCAGCAGTTTAGACAGGGGGTGGGCCGGGGAGCTGTTTTTT. Translated: CASSLDRGWAGELFF.

This clonotype has at least ten counts. The chain links TRBV12-3 or TRBV12-4 to TRBJ2-1, with 14 positions matching TRBD2. V was clipped by 4 bases and J by 8 bases; unmatched bases: 7. This CDR3 is built from 16 residues. The CDR3 reads CASSSGTSGGPYEQFF. CDR3 nucleotides: TGTGCCAGCAGTTCCGGGACTAGCGGGGGTCCCTATGAGCAGTTCTTC.

This rearrangement joins TRBV9 to TRBJ1-1; D is undetermined. This CDR3 comprises 14 residues. CDR1 and CDR2 from the germline V gene are SGDLS and YYNGEE. Deletions cut 0 bases from V and 0 bases from J, with 6 bases between. CDR3 sequence: CASSVGGMNTEAFF. The CDR3 nucleotides are TGTGCCAGCAGCGTAGGAGGGATGAACACTGAAGCTTTCTTT.

The chain uses TRBV7-2 and TRBJ2-2; TRBD1 agrees at 8 bases. There are 17 residues in the CDR3. Germline V gene sequence: CDR1 SGHTA, CDR2 FQGNSA. V lost 5 bases, J lost 4 bases, and 12 bases stayed unmatched. As DNA, the CDR3 is TGTGCCAGCAGCCTAATAGGTACAGGGGGTGGCACCGGGGAGCTGTTTTTT. Translation gives CASSLIGTGGGTGELFF.

At least ten counts were recorded for this clonotype. The chain links TRBV10-3 to TRBJ1-1; D is ambiguous. CDR3 length equals 15 residues. V was cut by 3 bases and J by 4 bases, with 15 bases left in between. Germline V CDR1 and CDR2: ENHRY, SYGVKD. Here the CDR3 reads CAISESMGGFTEAFF. Written as DNA, the CDR3 is TGTGCCATCAGTGAATCAATGGGAGGGTTCACTGAAGCTTTCTTT.

The sample holds a few counts of this clonotype. V usage is TRBV6-4 and J usage is TRBJ1-1; 8 nucleotides align to TRBD1. Germline-derived CDR1 and CDR2 are MRHNA and SNTAGT. With V trimmed by 10 bases and J by 5 bases, 15 bases remained unmatched. This CDR3 spans 15 amino acids. The CDR3 DNA reads TGTGCCACGCCTATAGACAGGGGAATAGGGACTGAAGCTTTCTTT. Translating gives CATPIDRGIGTEAFF.